A single sample gave rise to the 8 T cell receptor beta chains below, sequenced in a study of CD4 T cells in relation to SARS-CoV-2 and coronaviruses (dated by TCRdb to about 2021). CD4+ T cells from unexposed donors were collected before the COVID-19 pandemic (2011-2018). After roughly 11 days of culture, CD4+ T cells were isolated with the EasySep CD4+ T cell isolation kit. The antigens of these receptors remain unknown. Library creation used the immunoSEQ multiplex PCR assay. The source is immuneACCESS, and TCRdb retained only in-frame sequences with V and J called. Part of the clones is not carried over; for the studies checked, unresolved V genes explain less than half of this, and the remainder is unexplained. The sample profile shows over 20,000 clones; over 70% of them were found once. Less than 20% of the sample lies in the top ten. The source material was CD4+ T cells from PBMCs, cultured in vitro. The receptors shown here come from a human donor in good health.

The chain couples TRBV5-1 to TRBJ1-2; a weak D match, TRBD1 (5 bases). The V and J ends lost 4 bases and 4 bases respectively, with 23 bases between them. This CDR3 region has 17 residues. Germline V lookup: CDR1 SGHRS, CDR2 YFSETQ. The CDR3 DNA reads TGCGCCAGCAGCGTTGAGACAGCCCTCACCTCACTCTATGGCTACACCTTC. This codes for CASSVETALTSLYGYTF.

This rearrangement joins TRBV20-1 to TRBJ2-2; D uncertain. Trimming shortened V by 3 bases and J by 4 bases, and 3 bases separated the two germline ends. Germline V lookup: CDR1 DFQATT, CDR2 SNEGSKA (reference sequence). The CDR3 extends over 11 amino acids. The CDR3 sequence is CSASLTGELFF. DNA for the CDR3: TGCAGTGCTAGTCTCACCGGGGAGCTGTTTTTT.

This sequence joins TRBV18 and TRBJ1-1; TRBD1 agrees at 11 bases. Germline CDR1 reads KGHSH; CDR2 reads LQKENI. The CDR3 has 14 residues. V shed 6 bases and J 5 bases; nucleotides not matched to a gene: 5. CDR3 coding DNA: TGTGCCAGCTCCAGGACAGGGGGCCTAACTGAAGCTTTCTTT. Translating gives CASSRTGGLTEAFF.

This clone was counted between two and nine times. The chain links TRBV13 to TRBJ1-1; D gene ambiguous. CDR3 length equals 14 residues. Trimming left V 0 bases short and J 0 bases short, with 5 bases between. Looked up from germline, CDR1 is PRHDT and CDR2 is FYEKMQ (reference sequence). The chain's CDR3 is CASSLGGLNTEAFF. In nucleotides, the CDR3 is TGTGCCAGCAGCTTAGGAGGGTTGAACACTGAAGCTTTCTTT.

The genes are TRBV2 and TRBJ2-6; D is unresolved. This CDR3 comprises 15 residues. V was clipped by 2 bases and J by 2 bases, with 7 bases between them. Germline CDR1 SNHLY, CDR2 FYNNEI. The CDR3 sequence: CASSEFLPGANVLTF. The DNA of the CDR3 is TGTGCCAGCAGTGAATTTCTGCCTGGGGCCAACGTCCTGACTTTC.

The chain uses TRBV11-2 and TRBJ1-1; 9 bases are shared with TRBD1. CDR3 length equals 14 residues. CDR1 is SGHAT, CDR2 FQNNGV, per germline. Germline trimming cut 5 bases from V and 5 bases from J; bases unmatched to any gene: 6. The CDR3 region has the DNA TGTGCCAGCAGCGAACAGGGGGCAAGGACTGAAGCTTTCTTT. This translates into CASSEQGARTEAFF.

The chain employs TRBV18 and TRBJ2-3, with TRBD2 matching over 8 bases. With 2 bases clipped from V and 4 bases from J, the junction kept 8 bases outside the gene matches. This CDR3 has 16 amino acids. Germline-derived CDR1 and CDR2 are KGHSH and LQKENI. CDR3 bases: TGTGCCAGCTCACCAAGCGGGGGAGGGCTCCCAGATACGCAGTATTTT. It is translated as CASSPSGGGLPDTQYF.

The chain employs TRBV11-2 and TRBJ1-2, with D unclear. Germline lookup yields CDR1 SGHAT and CDR2 FQNNGV. The CDR3 contains 14 residues. Trimming removed 1 base at V and 7 bases at J, with 13 bases between. CDR3: CASSLGTALSGYTF. The CDR3 DNA reads as TGTGCCAGCAGCTTAGGAACAGCCCTGAGTGGCTACACCTTC. Variable domain in full (rest from reference TRBV11-2 and TRBJ1-2): EAGVAQSPRYKIIEKRQSVAFWCNPISGHATLYWYQQILGQGPKLLIQFQNNGVVDDSQLPKDRFSAERLKGVDSTLKIQPAKLEDSAVYLCASSLGTALSGYTFGSGTRLTVV.